Listed here are 4 T cell receptor beta chains from one sample, sequenced in a study of blood T cell repertoires in COVID-19. TCRdb's copy holds only in-frame clones and misses some; the assay was immunoSEQ multiplex PCR. The sample contains some 200,000 clones, about 81% of which appear only once. Source material: PBMCs or T cells enriched from blood (not recorded which). These receptor sequences come from a man between 35 and 55 years old who had recovered from COVID-19.

The rearrangement links TRBV2 to TRBJ2-7, with 13 bases fitting TRBD2. CDR1 and CDR2 (germline): SNHLY, FYNNEI. The CDR3 is 16 residues long. V dropped 6 bases and J dropped 3; count of bases not matched to a gene: 8. As DNA, the CDR3 is TGTGCCAGCAGCTCGGACCGGACTAGCGGGAGCTACGAGCAGTACTTC. Translation gives CASSSDRTSGSYEQYF.

The rearrangement joins TRBV7-9 to TRBJ1-2; tentative D call: TRBD1 (5 bases). This CDR3 spans 16 amino acids. Looked up from germline, CDR1 is SEHNR and CDR2 is FQNEAQ (reference sequence). Trimming took off 3 bases at V and 1 base at J, with 15 bases between the two ends. CDR3 bases: TGTGCCAGCAGCTTGCGGGACGGAACACATAACTATGGCTACACCTTC. Encoded protein: CASSLRDGTHNYGYTF.

This clone has a handful of counts. This chain links TRBV19 with TRBJ2-1; 9 positions agree with TRBD2. CDR3 length: 15 residues. The J segment lost 1 base and the V segment lost 7 bases, leaving 5 bases of the junction unmatched. Germline CDR1 reads LNHDA; CDR2 reads SQIVND (reference sequence). The CDR3 sequence: CASTLAGGSYNEQFF. The DNA for the CDR3 is TGTGCCAGTACCCTGGCGGGAGGGTCCTACAATGAGCAGTTCTTC.

V and J are TRBV7-3 and TRBJ2-7; no reliable D call. Trimming took off 2 bases at V and 6 bases at J, with 11 bases between the two ends. The CDR3 contains 13 residues. The germline V gene has CDR1 SGHTA and CDR2 FQGTGA. Here the CDR3 DNA reads TGTGCCAGCAGCTTAGACGGGTCCGGCGAGCAGTACTTC. Its protein product is CASSLDGSGEQYF.